A single sample is the source of the 19 T cell receptor beta chains below, sequenced in a study of T cell repertoires and Cas9 in healthy adults. The method was immunoSEQ multiplex PCR; TCRdb's version includes in-frame clones alone and lacks a portion of them. The data contain approximately 22,000 clones, 90% of them seen just once; the ten biggest clones take up 0.55% to 0.7%. Sequenced input: CD4+ effector T cells (CD127+, CD25-, CD137-, CD154-) from PBMCs; culture status not recorded. These receptors were obtained from a human donor in good health.

The chain couples TRBV6-5 to TRBJ1-6; perhaps TRBD1 as D (5 bases). Per the germline V gene, CDR1 is MNHEY and CDR2 is SVGAGI. The CDR3 length is 14 residues. The V end lost 6 bases, the J end lost 5 bases, and 11 bases lay between the germline ends. CDR3 amino acids: CASSRGGNNSPLHF. Here the CDR3 DNA reads TGTGCCAGCAGCCGTGGGGGAAATAATTCACCCCTCCACTTT.

Turning to this clone: Mismatch with germline at one junction end may stem from a read error. The rearrangement links TRBV5-1 to TRBJ2-1; TRBD2 aligns across 10 bases. Germline V gene sequence: CDR1 SGHRS, CDR2 YFSETQ. The CDR3 spans 17 residues. The CDR3 protein is CTSSPHLGLAVYNEQFF. The DNA of the CDR3 is TGCACCAGCAGCCCACACCTAGGACTAGCGGTTTACAATGAGCAGTTCTTC.

The chain joins TRBV5-1 to TRBJ2-3, with a possible D match to TRBD1 (5 bases). This CDR3 is built from 14 residues. Per the germline V gene, CDR1 is SGHRS and CDR2 is YFSETQ. The V end was cut by 0 bases, the J end by 5 bases, with 10 bases between. Written as DNA, the CDR3 is TGCGCCAGCAGCTTGGTGCAGGGAAGAGATACGCAGTATTTT. Residues: CASSLVQGRDTQYF. Full variable domain (remainder filled in from reference TRBV5-1 and TRBJ2-3): KAGVTQTPRYLIKTRGQQVTLSCSPISGHRSVSWYQQTPGQGLQFLFEYFSETQRNKGNFPGRFSGRQFSNSRSEMNVSTLELGDSALYLCASSLVQGRDTQYFGPGTRLTVL.

The genes are TRBV7-8 and TRBJ2-7, with D tentatively TRBD1 or TRBD2 (5 bases each). Germline V gives CDR1 SGHVS, CDR2 FQNEAQ. The CDR3 is 16 amino acids. The ends were cut back, 1 base at V and 0 bases at J, with 13 bases in the middle. CDR3 in DNA: TGTGCCAGCAGCTTAGTAGGGACGGCGAGCTCCTACGAGCAGTACTTC. Translating gives CASSLVGTASSYEQYF.

The CDR3, as DNA: TGTGCCAGCAGTGCCCCGGACAGGGAGCTCGAGTACTTC. Its protein is CASSAPDRELEYF. The genes are TRBV28 and TRBJ2-7; 8 bases agree with TRBD1. The V segment lost 5 bases and the J segment 11 bases; nucleotides outside the gene matches: 11. The CDR3 extends over 13 amino acids. Germline loops: CDR1 MDHEN, CDR2 SYDVKM.

The J gene is TRBJ2-2, the V gene TRBV10-2; possibly TRBD1 for D (6 bases). The V end was cut by 10 bases, the J end by 6 bases, with 21 bases between. The CDR3 consists of 15 residues. CDR1 is WSHSY and CDR2 is SAAADI in the germline V gene. The CDR3 region is CAIRRTPQGAGELFF. In nucleotides, the CDR3 is TGCGCCATCCGGCGGACTCCACAGGGTGCCGGGGAGCTGTTTTTT.

V gene TRBV6-1 combines with J gene TRBJ1-1, with 9 bases matching TRBD1. The CDR3 covers 13 residues. Trimming removed 6 bases from V and 4 bases from J; junction bases left unmatched: 3. The V gene's germline CDR1 is MNHNS and CDR2 SASEGT. The CDR3 region has the DNA TGTGCCAGCAGGGGGACAGGGCGCACTGAAGCTTTCTTT. Translated, it gives CASRGTGRTEAFF.

The V and J genes are TRBV6-1 and TRBJ1-5; D gene uncertain. Germline CDR1 MNHNS, CDR2 SASEGT. Trimming pared 6 bases from V and 1 base from J, leaving 10 bases between. The CDR3 runs to 14 residues. CDR3 DNA sequence: TGTGCCAGCAGGCCCTCAGGAAGCAATCAGCCCCAGCATTTT. Translating it yields CASRPSGSNQPQHF.

This clone was detected once. This chain uses TRBV28 with TRBJ1-4; the D gene is possibly TRBD1 (6 bases). This CDR3 has 16 amino acids. CDR1 MDHEN and CDR2 SYDVKM come from the germline V gene. Trimming cost V 3 bases and J 6 bases, with 17 bases left between them. The CDR3 loop reads CASSLTGNREDEKLFF. CDR3 nucleotides: TGTGCCAGCAGTTTGACGGGGAACAGGGAGGATGAAAAACTGTTTTTT.

This clone was seen just once. The chain employs TRBV6-1 and TRBJ1-2, with D perhaps matching TRBD1 (6 bases). The CDR3 loop spans 13 amino acids. V gave up 4 bases and J gave up 2 bases, with 8 bases separating them. Germline loops: CDR1 MNHNS, CDR2 SASEGT. This chain's CDR3 is CASSGTANYGYTF. Written as DNA, the CDR3 is TGTGCCAGCAGTGGGACAGCCAACTATGGCTACACCTTC.

For the CDR3, the DNA is TGTGCCTGGAGTGTAGGGTTAGACTATGGCTACACCTTC. Protein: CAWSVGLDYGYTF. This chain connects TRBV30 to TRBJ1-2; unclear D gene. Between the trimmed V and J ends, which lost 0 bases and 3 bases, there was a span of 8 bases. The CDR3 sequence is 13 residues long. CDR1 is GTSNPN, CDR2 SVGIG, per germline (reference sequence). The whole variable domain, remainder taken from reference TRBV30 and TRBJ1-2, is SQTIHQWPATLVQPVGSPLSLECTVEGTSNPNLYWYRQAAGRGLQLLFYSVGIGQISSEVPQNLSASRPQDRQFILSSKKLLLSDSGFYLCAWSVGLDYGYTFGSGTRLTVV.

This rearrangement joins TRBV6-1 to TRBJ1-2, with a possible D match to TRBD1 (5 bases). The V and J ends lost 2 bases and 3 bases respectively, with 16 bases between them. This CDR3 has 16 amino acids. Germline V gene data show CDR1 as MNHNS and CDR2 as SASEGT. CDR3 nucleotides: TGTGCCAGCAGTGAATGGGTCCTCGGGGACCACTATGGCTACACCTTC. Protein: CASSEWVLGDHYGYTF.

The V gene is TRBV20-1, the J gene TRBJ1-1, with no clear D. The germline CDR1 and CDR2 sequences are DFQATT and SNEGSKA (reference sequence). The V gene lost 4 bases and the J gene lost 2 bases, with 5 bases spanning the gap. The CDR3 covers 11 residues. The CDR3 bases are TGCAGTGCTAAACCTAACACTGAAGCTTTCTTT. As protein: CSAKPNTEAFF.

The chain links TRBV19 to TRBJ2-7, with a tentative D call TRBD1 (6 bases). This CDR3 spans 13 amino acids. V was shortened by 4 bases and J by 6 bases, with 13 bases between the two germline ends. Germline V CDR1 and CDR2: LNHDA, SQIVND (reference sequence). The CDR3 region is CASSRGQLTEQYF. The CDR3 nucleotides are TGTGCCAGTAGTAGGGGGCAGTTAACCGAGCAGTACTTC.

The chain combines TRBV15 with TRBJ1-5, with a weak D call TRBD1 (5 bases). V was shortened by 1 base and J by 0 bases, with 10 bases between the two germline ends. The CDR3 is 16 amino acids. CDR1 is LNHNV and CDR2 is YYDKDF in the germline V gene (reference sequence). The CDR3 coding sequence is TGTGCCACCAGCAGAGTGGGGGGTTATAGCAATCAGCCCCAGCATTTT. Translated, it gives CATSRVGGYSNQPQHF.

The rearrangement joins TRBV6-1 to TRBJ1-5; no clear D. Germline V gene sequence: CDR1 MNHNS, CDR2 SASEGT. There are 15 residues in the CDR3. V gave up 5 bases and J gave up 0 bases, with 11 bases separating them. CDR3 in DNA: TGTGCCAGCAGTAGGTTGGGTAATAGCAATCAGCCCCAGCATTTT. It is translated as CASSRLGNSNQPQHF.

This rearrangement joins TRBV10-1 to TRBJ2-1; 8 bases align to TRBD2. Trimming cost V 0 bases and J 10 bases; bases outside gene matches: 8. This CDR3 has 15 amino acids. Germline-derived CDR1 and CDR2 are WNHNN and SYGVQD (reference sequence). The CDR3 DNA reads as TGCGCCAGCAGTGAGTCTTACGGGGGGGCCCGAGAGCAGTTCTTC. Its translation: CASSESYGGAREQFF.

As for this clone: The junction departs from germline at one end; a sequencing error may be responsible. The rearrangement uses TRBV6-1 and TRBJ2-1; 9 nucleotides align to TRBD2. The CDR3 has 14 residues. Germline V CDR1 and CDR2: MNHNS, SASEGT. As DNA, the CDR3 is TGTGCCAGCAGGGAAGGACTAGCGACGAATGAGCAGTTCTTC. Translating gives CASREGLATNEQFF.

On this clone: A junction boundary mismatches the germline segment, possibly from a read error. The rearrangement joins TRBV7-7 to TRBJ2-6, with no clear D. CDR3 length equals 14 residues. Germline CDR1 SSHAT, CDR2 FNYEAQ (reference sequence). CDR3 in DNA: TGTGCTAGCAGCCCCACGACTGGGGCCAACGTCCTGACTTTC. It encodes CASSPTTGANVLTF.